What follows are 17 T cell receptor beta chains derived from one specimen sequenced in a study of blood T cell repertoires in COVID-19. The assay was immunoSEQ multiplex PCR, and TCRdb's table has in-frame clones only and misses some. Of about 130,000 clones listed, more than 75% are singletons. The sample consisted of peripheral blood. The source is a man between 60 and 75 years old who had recovered from COVID-19.

V usage is TRBV4-2 and J usage is TRBJ2-1; TRBD2 matches at 12 bases. Germline CDR1 and CDR2: LGHNA and YNFKEQ. The CDR3 has 17 residues. V trimming: 4 bases; J trimming: 0 bases; junction bases outside the gene matches: 4. In DNA form, the CDR3 reads TGTGCCAGCAGCCCAGGGACTAGCGGGCCCTCCTACAATGAGCAGTTCTTC. As protein: CASSPGTSGPSYNEQFF.

The V gene is TRBV19, the J gene TRBJ1-4; D is undetermined. The assigned J gene may be wrong: the sequence end matches TRBJ2-2 better. Per germline, CDR1 LNHDA and CDR2 SQIVND (reference sequence). There are 12 residues in the CDR3. The CDR3 here is CASSIRRRELFF. CDR3 nucleotide sequence: TGTGCCAGTAGTATACGACGGCGGGAGCTGTTTTTT.

This clone has only a few counts. The chain carries TRBV7-2 and TRBJ2-1, with 14 positions matching TRBD2. Looked up from germline, CDR1 is SGHTA and CDR2 is FQGNSA. V dropped 6 bases and J dropped 8; count of bases not matched to a gene: 6. The CDR3 spans 15 residues. This chain's CDR3 is CASRSTSGGAYEQFF. As DNA, the CDR3 is TGTGCCAGCAGATCGACTAGCGGGGGGGCGTATGAGCAGTTCTTC.

The gene calls are TRBV28 and TRBJ1-5; no definite D call. The germline CDR1 and CDR2 sequences are MDHEN and SYDVKM. This CDR3 is 14 amino acids long. The V and J ends lost 8 bases and 1 base respectively, with 12 bases between them. The CDR3 loop is CASGPGGSNQPQHF. CDR3 coding DNA: TGTGCCAGCGGGCCGGGAGGGAGCAATCAGCCCCAGCATTTT.

In its sample, this clone was seen once. The chain combines TRBV7-2 with TRBJ2-2, with D uncertain. The CDR3 is 14 amino acids. The V gene's germline CDR1 is SGHTA and CDR2 FQGNSA. The ends were cut back, 5 bases at V and 0 bases at J, with 7 bases in the middle. DNA of the CDR3: TGTGCCAGCAGCGGGCGTACGAACACCGGGGAGCTGTTTTTT. Translated: CASSGRTNTGELFF.

This clone was counted only a few times. The genes are TRBV18 and TRBJ2-2; TRBD2 matches at 9 bases. Losses at the gene ends were 1 base for V and 2 bases for J; bases not matched to a gene: 11. The CDR3 loop spans 19 amino acids. The germline V gene encodes CDR1 KGHSH and CDR2 LQKENI. Here the CDR3 DNA reads TGTGCCAGCTCACCACTCGGGTTAGCGGGAGTACGTAACACCGGGGAGCTGTTTTTT. It specifies CASSPLGLAGVRNTGELFF.

The chain has TRBV27 and TRBJ2-2, with 8 bases that match TRBD2. CDR1 is MNHEY, CDR2 SMNVEV, per germline (reference sequence). This CDR3 region has 17 residues. The V and J ends lost 3 bases and 0 bases, in that order; junction bases with no gene match: 6. CDR3 bases: TGTGCCAGCAGTTTGACGCGCGGGAGGCCGAACACCGGGGAGCTGTTTTTT. Residues: CASSLTRGRPNTGELFF.

This chain connects TRBV30 to TRBJ1-3; maybe TRBD1 (6 bases). Germline CDR1 is GTSNPN and CDR2 is SVGIG (reference sequence). The CDR3 consists of 15 residues. With 4 bases removed from V and 2 bases from J, the gap between germline ends came to 15 bases. CDR3 region: CAWTEGGQPGNTIYF. CDR3 sequence (DNA): TGTGCCTGGACCGAAGGGGGACAACCTGGAAACACCATATATTTT.

The J gene is TRBJ2-2, the V gene TRBV4-2; 8 bases fit TRBD1. The germline CDR1 and CDR2 sequences are LGHNA and YNFKEQ. This CDR3 contains 15 residues. The V segment lost 2 bases and the J segment 6 bases; nucleotides outside the gene matches: 5. The CDR3 DNA sequence: TGTGCCAGCAGCCAATCAGGGGGCGCCTCCGGGGAGCTGTTTTTT. Translated: CASSQSGGASGELFF.

This clone has more than one count but fewer than ten. The CDR3 coding sequence is TGCAGCGCCCACCCAGGGGGGAGGACTGAAGCTTTCTTT. Encoded protein: CSAHPGGRTEAFF. The gene calls are TRBV29-1 and TRBJ1-1; 7 bases fit TRBD1. V was pared by 7 bases and J by 5 bases, with 10 bases of the junction left unmatched. The CDR3 has 13 amino acids. Germline assignment: CDR1 SQVTM and CDR2 ANQGSEA.

The rearrangement joins TRBV2 to TRBJ1-4; no definite D call. The germline V and J ends were trimmed by 3 bases and 2 bases, with 16 bases remaining between them. The CDR3 covers 17 residues. Germline assignment: CDR1 SNHLY and CDR2 FYNNEI. The CDR3 sequence is CASSDRRRADTNEKLFF. CDR3 in DNA: TGTGCCAGCAGTGACCGCAGGAGGGCGGATACTAATGAAAAACTGTTTTTT.

V usage is TRBV7-2 and J usage is TRBJ1-1, with 10 bases fitting TRBD1. The length of the CDR3 is 13 residues. The V gene's germline CDR1 is SGHTA and CDR2 FQGNSA. J lost 8 bases, V lost 5 bases, and 5 bases had no gene match. In DNA, the CDR3 is TGTGCCAGCAGCAGGGGGGGACAGGGGGAAGCTTTCTTT. Amino acid sequence: CASSRGGQGEAFF.

This clone has more than one count but fewer than ten. The V and J genes are TRBV9 and TRBJ2-2, with 10 bases that match TRBD2. CDR3 size: 20 residues. Germline V gene lookup returns CDR1 SGDLS and CDR2 YYNGEE. The V gene end was trimmed by 3 bases and the J gene end by 5 bases; junction bases not matched to a gene: 19. CDR3 sequence (DNA): TGTGCCAGCAGCGCTGGGGCCCAAAAGAGCGGGAGGGCCCCAACCGGGGAGCTGTTTTTT. It yields the protein CASSAGAQKSGRAPTGELFF.

The chain couples TRBV19 to TRBJ1-6; D gene unclear. The CDR3 has 13 residues. Trimming removed 5 bases at V and 8 bases at J, with 10 bases between. Germline V gene lookup returns CDR1 LNHDA and CDR2 SQIVND (reference sequence). The chain's CDR3 is CASSLGGDSPLHF. The CDR3 DNA reads TGTGCCAGTAGTCTGGGCGGGGATTCACCCCTCCACTTT.

This clone was detected once. The chain employs TRBV20-1 and TRBJ2-1; a weak D match, TRBD1 (5 bases). This CDR3 is 14 amino acids long. V dropped 3 bases and J dropped 4 bases, with 13 bases sitting between them. Germline CDR1 is DFQATT and CDR2 is SNEGSKA (reference sequence). Written as DNA, the CDR3 is TGCAGTGCTAGTGGACACCTTGGGTACAATGAGCAGTTCTTC. Its protein product is CSASGHLGYNEQFF.

The chain couples TRBV18 to TRBJ1-1; TRBD1 aligns across 9 bases. Germline CDR1 KGHSH, CDR2 LQKENI. J was trimmed by 5 bases and V by 2 bases; bases with no gene match: 0. The CDR3 has 13 residues. CDR3 DNA: TGTGCCAGCTCACCAGGGACAGGGACTGAAGCTTTCTTT. It specifies CASSPGTGTEAFF. The full variable domain, its missing parts supplied by reference TRBV18 and TRBJ1-1, is NAGVMQNPRHLVRRRGQEARLRCSPMKGHSHVYWYRQLPEEGLKFMVYLQKENIIDESGMPKERFSAEFPKEGPSILRIQQVVRGDSAAYFCASSPGTGTEAFFGQGTRLTVV.

This clone was picked up a small number of times. This chain links TRBV12-3 or TRBV12-4 with TRBJ1-2; maybe TRBD1 (6 bases). V lost 8 bases, J lost 8 bases, and 15 bases lay in between. CDR3 length: 12 amino acids. The CDR3 DNA sequence: TGTGCCAGCGCTTCAAGGGGGGGAGGCTACACCTTC. Residues: CASASRGGGYTF.